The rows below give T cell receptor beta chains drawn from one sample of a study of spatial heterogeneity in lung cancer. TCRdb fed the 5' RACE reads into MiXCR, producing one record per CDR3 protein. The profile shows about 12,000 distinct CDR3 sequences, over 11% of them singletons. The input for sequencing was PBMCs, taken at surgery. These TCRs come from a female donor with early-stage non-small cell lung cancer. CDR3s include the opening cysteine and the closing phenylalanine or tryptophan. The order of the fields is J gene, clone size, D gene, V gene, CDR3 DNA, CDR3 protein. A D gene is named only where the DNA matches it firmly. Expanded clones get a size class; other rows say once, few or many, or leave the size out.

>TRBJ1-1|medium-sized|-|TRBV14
TGTGCCAGCAGCCAAGACAGACCGAGCACTGAAGCTTTCTTT
CASSQDRPSTEAFF
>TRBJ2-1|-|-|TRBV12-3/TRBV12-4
TGTGCCAGCACCAGACCCAGCTCCTACAATGAGCAGTTCTTC
CASTRPSSYNEQFF
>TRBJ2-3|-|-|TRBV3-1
TGTGCCAGCAGCCAAAAGGGGACAGATACGCAGTATTTT
CASSQKGTDTQYF
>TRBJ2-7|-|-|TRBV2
TGTGCCAGCAGCGACGGGGGACTGCCGTCCTACGAGCAGTACTTC
CASSDGGLPSYEQYF
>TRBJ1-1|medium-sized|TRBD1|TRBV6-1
TGTGCCAGCAGTGGACAGGGGGCCCACTCTGAAGCTTTCTTT
CASSGQGAHSEAFF
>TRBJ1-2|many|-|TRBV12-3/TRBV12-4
TGTGCCAGCAGTTTACAGGCCCTCCCTAACTATGGCTACACCTTC
CASSLQALPNYGYTF
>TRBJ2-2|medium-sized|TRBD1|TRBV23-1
TGCGCCAGCAATAAAAGACAGGGGCGAGGGACCGGGGAGCTGTTTTTT
CASNKRQGRGTGELFF
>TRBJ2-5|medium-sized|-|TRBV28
TGTGCCAGCAGCCGGGGGAGAATGGAGACCCAGTACTTC
CASSRGRMETQYF
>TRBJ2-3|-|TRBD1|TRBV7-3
TGTGCCAGCAGAGAAATCGGGACAGCAACAGATACGCAGTATTTT
CASREIGTATDTQYF
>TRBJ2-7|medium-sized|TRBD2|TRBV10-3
TGTGCCATCAGTGAGGGGACTAGCGTTGAGCAGTACTTC
CAISEGTSVEQYF
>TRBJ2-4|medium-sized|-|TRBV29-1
TGCAGCGTTGAAGTTGGGTTAGCCAAAAACATTCAGTACTTC
CSVEVGLAKNIQYF
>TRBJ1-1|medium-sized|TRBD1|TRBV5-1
TGCGCCAGCAGCCAAACAGGGGTGGGCACTGAAGCTTTCTTT
CASSQTGVGTEAFF
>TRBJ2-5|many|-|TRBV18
TGTGCCAGCTCACCAGCATCGCTCTCTTTGGAGACCCAGTACTTC
CASSPASLSLETQYF
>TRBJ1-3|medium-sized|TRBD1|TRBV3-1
TGTGCCAGCAGCCAGATGACAGGGAGCGGAAACACCATATATTTT
CASSQMTGSGNTIYF
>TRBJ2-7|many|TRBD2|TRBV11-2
TGTGCCAGCAGCTCGGGGGGAGGGGTTAACGAGCAGTACTTC
CASSSGGGVNEQYF
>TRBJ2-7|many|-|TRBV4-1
TGCGCCAGCAGCCAAGATTCTGCAGGCCCCTTGTACGAGCAGTACTTC
CASSQDSAGPLYEQYF
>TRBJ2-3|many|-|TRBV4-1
TGCGCCAGCAGCCAAGAGGGGAAACTAGACACAGATACGCAGTATTTT
CASSQEGKLDTDTQYF
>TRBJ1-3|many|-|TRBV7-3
TGTGCCAGCAGCTTAGGGGTCTCTGGAAACACCATATATTTT
CASSLGVSGNTIYF
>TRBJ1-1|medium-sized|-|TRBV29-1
TGCAGCGCCTTAAACCAGGGGAGGACTGAAGCTTTCTTT
CSALNQGRTEAFF
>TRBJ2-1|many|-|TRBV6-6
TGTGCCAGCAGTTATCTCAATGAGCAGTTCTTC
CASSYLNEQFF
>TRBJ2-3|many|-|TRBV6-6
TGTGCCAGCAGTTGGCGGGACAGCACAGATACGCAGTATTTT
CASSWRDSTDTQYF
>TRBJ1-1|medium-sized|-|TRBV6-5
TGTGCCAGCAGTTACACACCGTTCGGGGGGGGAGATACTGAAGCTTTCTTT
CASSYTPFGGGDTEAFF
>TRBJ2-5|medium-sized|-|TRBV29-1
TGCAGCCTCAGACCCACGGGACTAGAGACCCAGTACTTC
CSLRPTGLETQYF
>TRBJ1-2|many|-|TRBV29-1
TGCAGCGTTGACGGCAGGGTTAACTATGGCTACACCTTC
CSVDGRVNYGYTF
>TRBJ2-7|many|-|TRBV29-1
TGCAGCGTTGAAACAGGATCCTACGAGCAGTACTTC
CSVETGSYEQYF
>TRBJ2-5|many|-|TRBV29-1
TGCAGCGTCGCCCGGAACGGACAAGAGACCCAGTACTTC
CSVARNGQETQYF
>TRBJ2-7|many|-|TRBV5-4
TGTGCCAGCAGCCACTCATCTAGCGTGAGCTACGAGCAGTACTTC
CASSHSSSVSYEQYF